The 31 T cell receptor beta chains in this list originate from one sample, sequenced in a study of cytotoxic CD8 clonotypes in ibrutinib-treated CLL. TCRdb's copy holds only in-frame clones and misses some; the assay was immunoSEQ multiplex PCR. Found here are about 140,000 clones, around 82% of them singletons; the top ten hold approximately 7.6%. This material consisted of PBMCs, taken after 36 months of ibrutinib treatment. Every receptor here comes from a human donor with chronic lymphocytic leukemia.

This chain joins TRBV5-6 and TRBJ2-1, with 8 bases that match TRBD2. Per germline, CDR1 SGHDT and CDR2 YYEEEE. With V trimmed by 3 bases and J by 8 bases, 13 bases remained unmatched. This CDR3 spans 16 amino acids. CDR3 in DNA: TGTGCCAGCAGCTCCCTCTCGTCTAGCGGGTTCTATGAGCAGTTCTTC. Its protein product is CASSSLSSSGFYEQFF.

This chain links TRBV29-1 with TRBJ2-5; unclear D gene. The length of the CDR3 is 12 residues. Trimming cost V 3 bases and J 0 bases, with 5 bases left between them. Looked up from germline, CDR1 is SQVTM and CDR2 is ANQGSEA. Here the CDR3 reads CSVDWNQETQYF. CDR3 DNA: TGCAGCGTTGATTGGAACCAAGAGACCCAGTACTTC.

This chain uses TRBV28 with TRBJ2-1, with D tentatively TRBD1 (6 bases). This CDR3 region has 13 residues. The germline V and J ends were trimmed by 4 bases and 4 bases, with 8 bases remaining between them. The V gene's germline CDR1 is MDHEN and CDR2 SYDVKM. The CDR3 DNA reads TGTGCCAGCAGTTGGACAGCGTACAATGAGCAGTTCTTC. Amino acid sequence: CASSWTAYNEQFF.

The rearrangement links TRBV4-1 to TRBJ1-2; D unclear. Trimming removed 4 bases from V and 6 bases from J, with 12 bases in between. The CDR3 totals 13 residues. CDR1 is MGHRA, CDR2 YSYEKL, per germline. This CDR3 reads CASSLGLGHGYTF. Here the CDR3 DNA reads TGCGCCAGCAGCCTGGGCCTCGGACATGGCTACACCTTC.

The V call is TRBV12-2, the J call TRBJ1-3; whether TRBD1, the table's D call, matches the DNA was not checked. TRBV12-2 is reported as a pseudogene. This CDR3 comprises 14 residues. CDR3 residues: CASHQTDSGNTIYF. CDR3 sequence (DNA): TGTGCAAGTCACCAAACAGACTCTGGAAACACCATATATTTT.

This clone was seen a single time. The chain is built from TRBV7-9 and TRBJ2-1, with 9 bases matching TRBD2. Germline V CDR1 and CDR2: SEHNR, FQNEAQ (reference sequence). Germline trimming cut 5 bases from V and 4 bases from J; bases unmatched to any gene: 9. This CDR3 has 16 amino acids. The CDR3 nucleotides read TGTGCCAGCAGCCCCCGACTAGCGGAAAATTACAATGAGCAGTTCTTC. This gives the protein CASSPRLAENYNEQFF.

The chain has TRBV18 and TRBJ1-2; no reliable D call. Trimming removed 5 bases from V and 5 bases from J, with 18 bases in between. Germline values: CDR1 KGHSH, CDR2 LQKENI. The length of the CDR3 is 15 residues. The chain's CDR3 is CASSDQLRAEYGYTF. In DNA, the CDR3 is TGTGCCAGCTCAGACCAGTTACGCGCGGAATATGGCTACACCTTC.

The gene calls are TRBV4-2 and TRBJ2-5, with D perhaps TRBD1 or TRBD2 (5 bases each). The V end was cut by 1 base, the J end by 1 base, with 10 bases between. Per the germline V gene, CDR1 is LGHNA and CDR2 is YNFKEQ. CDR3 size: 15 residues. This CDR3 is CASSQGRGPQETQYF. The CDR3 DNA is TGTGCCAGCAGCCAAGGAAGGGGACCCCAAGAGACCCAGTACTTC.

For the CDR3, the DNA is TGTGCCGTGGACAAGTCCACAGATACGCAGTATTTT. It yields the protein CAVDKSTDTQYF. The chain is built from TRBV6-5 and TRBJ2-3; D might be TRBD1 (5 bases). The V gene lost 11 bases and the J gene lost 2 bases, with 11 bases spanning the gap. The germline V gene encodes CDR1 MNHEY and CDR2 SVGAGI. The CDR3 consists of 12 residues.

This clone turned up a few times. The rearrangement uses TRBV7-9 and TRBJ1-6, with a weak D call TRBD1 (5 bases). The CDR3 extends over 15 amino acids. V was clipped by 0 bases and J by 10 bases, with 13 bases between them. The V gene's germline CDR1 is SEHNR and CDR2 FQNEAQ (reference sequence). The CDR3 region has the DNA TGTGCCAGCAGCTTAGCTTGGGGGGAAGGCTCACCCCTCCACTTT. It yields the protein CASSLAWGEGSPLHF.

V is TRBV6-4 and J is TRBJ2-2, with D perhaps matching TRBD1 (6 bases). V shed 6 bases and J shed 1 base, with 9 bases lying between them. This CDR3 is 14 amino acids long. Germline CDR1 reads MRHNA; CDR2 reads SNTAGT. The DNA for the CDR3 is TGTGCCAGCAGACAGGGTAGGAACACCGGGGAGCTGTTTTTT. Translating gives CASRQGRNTGELFF.

The V and J genes are TRBV7-6 and TRBJ2-1; maybe TRBD1 (6 bases). The V gene's germline CDR1 is SGHVS and CDR2 FNYEAQ. Trimming left V 0 bases short and J 6 bases short, with 21 bases between. This CDR3 is 18 amino acids long. The CDR3 loop reads CASSLAIPGHFVVNEQFF. CDR3 nucleotide sequence: TGTGCCAGCAGCTTAGCGATCCCGGGACACTTCGTGGTCAATGAGCAGTTCTTC.

The genes are TRBV7-6 and TRBJ2-7, with 8 bases fitting TRBD1. This CDR3 region has 16 residues. Germline values: CDR1 SGHVS, CDR2 FNYEAQ. With 0 bases clipped from V and 3 bases from J, the junction kept 7 bases outside the gene matches. The CDR3 nucleotides read TGTGCCAGCAGCTTAGCGGGACAGGCCGGGTACTACGAGCAGTACTTC. Protein: CASSLAGQAGYYEQYF. Combining the CDR3 with reference TRBV7-6 and TRBJ2-7 gives the whole variable domain GAGVSQSPRYKVTKRGQDVALRCDPISGHVSLYWYRQALGQGPEFLTYFNYEAQQDKSGLPNDRFSAERPEGSISTLTIQRTEQRDSAMYRCASSLAGQAGYYEQYFGPGTRLTVT.

The chain uses TRBV6-5 and TRBJ2-7; 7 nucleotides match TRBD1. The CDR3 sequence is 12 residues long. Germline assignment: CDR1 MNHEY and CDR2 SVGAGI. The V gene end was trimmed by 5 bases and the J gene end by 7 bases; junction bases not matched to a gene: 5. The CDR3 here is CASSKQGLEQYF. Written as DNA, the CDR3 is TGTGCCAGCAGTAAACAGGGGTTAGAGCAGTACTTC.

The chain links TRBV7-8 to TRBJ1-1; D is possibly TRBD1 (5 bases). The CDR3 runs to 15 residues. Trimming pared 7 bases from V and 1 base from J, leaving 16 bases between. Per germline, CDR1 SGHVS and CDR2 FQNEAQ. DNA for the CDR3: TGTGCCAGCACCCCGATGCGGGGGGGGAACACTGAAGCTTTCTTT. This codes for CASTPMRGGNTEAFF. Full variable domain (outside the CDR3, taken from reference TRBV7-8 and TRBJ1-1): GAGVSQSPRYKVAKRGQDVALRCDPISGHVSLFWYQQALGQGPEFLTYFQNEAQLDKSGLPSDRFFAERPEGSVSTLKIQRTQQEDSAVYLCASTPMRGGNTEAFFGQGTRLTVV.

CDR3 residues: CASSLRPGHQPQHF. The CDR3 nucleotides are TGTGCCAGCAGCTTGAGGCCGGGACATCAGCCCCAGCATTTT. The chain links TRBV5-4 to TRBJ1-5; a possible D gene is TRBD1 (5 bases). The ends were cut back, 1 base at V and 5 bases at J, with 10 bases in the middle. The CDR3 is 14 residues long. Germline lookup yields CDR1 SGHNT and CDR2 YYREEE (reference sequence).

This clone has only a few counts. V usage is TRBV5-4 and J usage is TRBJ2-3; the match to TRBD2 covers 8 bases. Germline assignment: CDR1 SGHNT and CDR2 YYREEE (reference sequence). V shed 4 bases and J 3 bases; nucleotides not matched to a gene: 13. The CDR3 covers 17 residues. The CDR3 loop is CASSRYLTREGTDTQYF. CDR3 in DNA: TGTGCCAGCAGCCGATACTTGACACGGGAGGGGACAGATACGCAGTATTTT.

This chain links TRBV18 with TRBJ1-2; 7 bases are a match to TRBD1. The CDR3 runs 13 residues. The germline CDR1 and CDR2 sequences are KGHSH and LQKENI. With V trimmed by 3 bases and J by 3 bases, 1 base remained unmatched. DNA of the CDR3: TGTGCCAGCTCACCGGGACAGTACTATGGCTACACCTTC. Translating gives CASSPGQYYGYTF. The full variable domain, rest sourced from reference TRBV18 and TRBJ1-2, is NAGVMQNPRHLVRRRGQEARLRCSPMKGHSHVYWYRQLPEEGLKFMVYLQKENIIDESGMPKERFSAEFPKEGPSILRIQQVVRGDSAAYFCASSPGQYYGYTFGSGTRLTVV.

The rearrangement links TRBV6-5 to TRBJ2-3; 7 bases line up with TRBD2. The V gene end was trimmed by 0 bases and the J gene end by 7 bases; junction bases not matched to a gene: 7. Germline CDR1 is MNHEY and CDR2 is SVGAGI. This CDR3 is 15 amino acids long. The CDR3 DNA follows: TGTGCCAGCAGTTACTCCCGCGGGAGTGGGTATACGCAGTATTTT. Its protein is CASSYSRGSGYTQYF.

J is TRBJ2-3 and V is TRBV11-2, with D tentatively TRBD1 or TRBD2 (5 bases each). CDR3 size: 17 residues. Germline CDR1 reads SGHAT; CDR2 reads FQNNGV. Trimming cost V 6 bases and J 1 base, with 20 bases left between them. CDR3 loop: CASRHSPGALGTDTQYF. In DNA, the CDR3 is TGTGCCAGCAGACACTCCCCCGGGGCCTTGGGCACAGATACGCAGTATTTT.

The gene calls are TRBV5-4 and TRBJ1-4; D remains ambiguous. Germline V gene data show CDR1 as SGHNT and CDR2 as YYREEE (reference sequence). The CDR3 consists of 16 residues. Trimming took off 4 bases at V and 3 bases at J, with 16 bases between the two ends. CDR3 DNA: TGTGCCAGCAGCAAGGCATCCCGGGGTTCTAATGAAAAACTGTTTTTT. As protein: CASSKASRGSNEKLFF.

This clone was detected once. V gene TRBV4-1 combines with J gene TRBJ2-7, with TRBD2 matching over 7 bases. The J segment lost 2 bases and the V segment lost 1 base, leaving 2 bases of the junction unmatched. The germline gives CDR1 MGHRA, CDR2 YSYEKL. The CDR3 covers 14 residues. The CDR3 reads CASSQGGLAYEQYF. CDR3 nucleotide sequence: TGCGCCAGCAGCCAAGGTGGACTAGCCTACGAGCAGTACTTC.

A few counts support this clone. The chain has TRBV30 and TRBJ1-1; D ambiguous. The germline V and J ends were trimmed by 2 bases and 6 bases, with 16 bases remaining between them. This CDR3 has 14 amino acids. Per germline, CDR1 GTSNPN and CDR2 SVGIG (reference sequence). The CDR3 bases are TGTGCCTGGAGTAGGCAGAGGCCTATCCCTGAAGCTTTCTTT. Translation gives CAWSRQRPIPEAFF.

The chain employs TRBV2 and TRBJ2-6, with no clear D. The CDR3 extends over 14 amino acids. Trimming took 6 bases from V and 0 from J, leaving 6 bases between them. Germline assignment: CDR1 SNHLY and CDR2 FYNNEI. Here the CDR3 reads CASRQGSGANVLTF. Written as DNA, the CDR3 is TGTGCCAGCAGACAAGGCTCTGGGGCCAACGTCCTGACTTTC.

The J gene is TRBJ1-1, the V gene TRBV7-9, with 11 bases lining up with TRBD1. The CDR3 spans 13 residues. Per germline, CDR1 SEHNR and CDR2 FQNEAQ (reference sequence). With 4 bases clipped from V and 13 bases from J, the junction kept 8 bases outside the gene matches. This CDR3 reads CASSSGTGGKDFF. The CDR3 region has the DNA TGTGCCAGCAGCTCGGGGACAGGGGGTAAGGATTTCTTT. The variable domain in full, completed from reference TRBV7-9 and TRBJ1-1, reads DTGVSQNPRHKITKRGQNVTFRCDPISEHNRLYWYRQTLGQGPEFLTYFQNEAQLEKSRLLSDRFSAERPKGSFSTLEIQRTEQGDSAMYLCASSSGTGGKDFFGQGTRLTVV.

This sequence joins TRBV6-5 and TRBJ1-1, with D unclear. Per germline, CDR1 MNHEY and CDR2 SVGAGI. With 0 bases removed from V and 4 bases from J, the gap between germline ends came to 12 bases. The CDR3 loop spans 15 amino acids. Here the CDR3 reads CASSYSWSGGTEAFF. The CDR3 DNA reads TGTGCCAGCAGTTACTCATGGAGCGGTGGCACTGAAGCTTTCTTT.

The chain has TRBV6-6 and TRBJ2-5; the match to TRBD1 covers 8 bases. CDR3 length: 15 amino acids. Germline V CDR1 and CDR2: MNHNY, SVGAGI (reference sequence). V trimming: 9 bases; J trimming: 10 bases; junction bases outside the gene matches: 19. CDR3 residues: CASQGDRGGPRLQYF. The CDR3 nucleotides are TGTGCCAGTCAGGGCGACAGGGGTGGACCAAGGCTCCAGTACTTC.

This clone was counted only a few times. This sequence joins TRBV11-2 and TRBJ2-7; 7 positions agree with TRBD1. After removal of 6 bases from V and 8 bases from J, the junction contained 19 bases not matched to a gene. This CDR3 contains 16 residues. CDR1 and CDR2 from the germline V gene are SGHAT and FQNNGV. Written as DNA, the CDR3 is TGTGCCAGCAGTTTGGAGACAGGGCGGCTGGGTCCTCAGCAGTACTTC. Protein: CASSLETGRLGPQQYF. Together with reference TRBV11-2 and TRBJ2-7, the CDR3 gives the full variable domain: EAGVAQSPRYKIIEKRQSVAFWCNPISGHATLYWYQQILGQGPKLLIQFQNNGVVDDSQLPKDRFSAERLKGVDSTLKIQPAKLEDSAVYLCASSLETGRLGPQQYFGPGTRLTVT.

V is TRBV6-1 and J is TRBJ2-7, with 7 bases fitting TRBD2. V shed 6 bases and J 6 bases; nucleotides not matched to a gene: 8. CDR3 length: 13 amino acids. Per germline, CDR1 MNHNS and CDR2 SASEGT. CDR3 coding DNA: TGTGCCAGCAGCCGGGACTACCTCTCCGAGCAGTACTTC. Translating gives CASSRDYLSEQYF.

The chain recombines TRBV28 with TRBJ1-1; D perhaps matches TRBD1 (6 bases). CDR1 and CDR2 (germline): MDHEN, SYDVKM. Trimming took off 3 bases at V and 0 bases at J, with 11 bases between the two ends. The CDR3 has 15 amino acids. The CDR3 protein is CASSLIQGLNTEAFF. As DNA, the CDR3 is TGTGCCAGCAGTTTGATTCAGGGGTTGAACACTGAAGCTTTCTTT.

The chain joins TRBV7-8 to TRBJ2-3, with 13 nucleotides matching TRBD2. The germline V gene has CDR1 SGHVS and CDR2 FQNEAQ. The CDR3 has 15 residues. V was pared by 9 bases and J by 2 bases, with 5 bases of the junction left unmatched. The CDR3 DNA reads TGTGCCAGGGGGACTAGCGGGACTTTCACAGATACGCAGTATTTT. Translation gives CARGTSGTFTDTQYF.